These 8 T cell receptor beta chains share one sample of origin, sequenced in a study of T cell changes during pregnancy in multiple sclerosis. Only in-frame clones appear in the TCRdb table, and some are missing; sequencing was by immunoSEQ multiplex PCR. Here the sample spans fewer than 30,000 clones, over 85% being singletons. The sequencing here drew on CD8+ T cells from peripheral blood mononuclear cells, taken in the third trimester of pregnancy. These receptors were collected from a female donor in good health, enrolled as a control in a pregnancy study.

This chain connects TRBV7-6 to TRBJ2-3; a possible D gene is TRBD2 (5 bases). V was trimmed by 4 bases and J by 4 bases, leaving 6 bases between them. CDR1 and CDR2 (germline): SGHVS, FNYEAQ. The CDR3 has 12 residues. CDR3 sequence: CASSSLADTQYF. The CDR3 coding sequence is TGTGCCAGCAGCTCACTAGCAGATACGCAGTATTTT.

The chain links TRBV14 to TRBJ1-5; unclear D gene. Germline CDR1 is SGHDN and CDR2 is FVKESK. V shed 0 bases and J shed 4 bases, with 10 bases lying between them. This CDR3 is built from 15 residues. The CDR3 loop is CASSQELGLNQPQHF. The CDR3 DNA reads as TGTGCCAGCAGCCAAGAGTTGGGCTTGAATCAGCCCCAGCATTTT. The complete variable domain, with remaining parts taken from reference TRBV14 and TRBJ1-5, reads EAGVTQFPSHSVIEKGQTVTLRCDPISGHDNLYWYRRVMGKEIKFLLHFVKESKQDESGMPNNRFLAERTGGTYSTLKVQPAELEDSGVYFCASSQELGLNQPQHFGDGTRLSIL.

CDR3 residues: CASSTSIVGDLNNEQFF. The CDR3 region has the DNA TGTGCCAGTAGTACCTCGATAGTTGGAGATCTAAACAATGAGCAGTTCTTC. The chain links TRBV19 to TRBJ2-1; no firm D call. Germline V gene lookup returns CDR1 LNHDA and CDR2 SQIVND (reference sequence). The V and J ends lost 4 bases and 5 bases respectively, with 21 bases between them. The CDR3 runs 17 residues. The whole variable domain, filled in from reference TRBV19 and TRBJ2-1, reads DGGITQSPKYLFRKEGQNVTLSCEQNLNHDAMYWYRQDPGQGLRLIYYSQIVNDFQKGDIAEGYSVSREKKESFPLTVTSAQKNPTAFYLCASSTSIVGDLNNEQFFGPGTRLTVL.

V gene TRBV9 combines with J gene TRBJ2-3; tentative D call: TRBD1 (6 bases). V was pared by 3 bases and J by 0 bases, with 14 bases between. The CDR3 consists of 16 residues. CDR1 SGDLS and CDR2 YYNGEE come from the germline V gene. CDR3 nucleotides: TGTGCCAGCAGCGAGTTGTGGGACACCAGCACAGATACGCAGTATTTT. The encoded protein is CASSELWDTSTDTQYF.

V is TRBV18 and J is TRBJ1-1; weak D call: TRBD1 (5 bases). The CDR3 totals 15 residues. Germline CDR1 reads KGHSH; CDR2 reads LQKENI. V lost 4 bases and J lost 6, with 18 bases in between. CDR3: CASSRLPDSRPEAFF. In DNA form, the CDR3 reads TGTGCCAGCTCACGATTGCCTGACAGTAGGCCTGAAGCTTTCTTT.

This clone was detected only once. This chain joins TRBV6-6 and TRBJ2-3, with D possibly TRBD2 on 5 matching bases. The germline gives CDR1 MNHNY, CDR2 SVGAGI (reference sequence). CDR3 length equals 15 residues. Trimming removed 2 bases at V and 3 bases at J, with 12 bases between. This CDR3 is CASSYLRGTTDTQYF. As DNA, the CDR3 is TGTGCCAGCAGTTACCTCCGGGGAACAACAGATACGCAGTATTTT.

The J gene is TRBJ2-3, the V gene TRBV2; D is undetermined. This CDR3 has 12 amino acids. Trimming pared 7 bases from V and 6 bases from J, leaving 11 bases between. CDR1 SNHLY and CDR2 FYNNEI come from the germline V gene. The CDR3 coding sequence is TGTGCCAGCACAGTCACCCCCGATACGCAGTATTTT. Amino acids: CASTVTPDTQYF.

The rearrangement links TRBV13 to TRBJ1-1; tentative D call: TRBD1 (6 bases). The V and J ends lost 3 bases and 5 bases respectively, with 10 bases between them. This CDR3 spans 13 amino acids. Germline V gives CDR1 PRHDT, CDR2 FYEKMQ (reference sequence). The CDR3 DNA follows: TGTGCCAGCAGCTTCGCAGGGGAAACTGAAGCTTTCTTT. It specifies CASSFAGETEAFF.